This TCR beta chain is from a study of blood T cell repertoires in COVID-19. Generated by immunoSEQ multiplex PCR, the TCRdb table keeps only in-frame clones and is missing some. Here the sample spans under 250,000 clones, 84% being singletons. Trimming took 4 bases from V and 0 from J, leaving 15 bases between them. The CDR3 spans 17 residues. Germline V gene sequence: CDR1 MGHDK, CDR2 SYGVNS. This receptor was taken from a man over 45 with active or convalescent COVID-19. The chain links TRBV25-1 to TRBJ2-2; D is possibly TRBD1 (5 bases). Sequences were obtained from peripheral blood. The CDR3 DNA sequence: TGTGCCAGCAGTGCTGGGATTGGGGCTGCGAACACCGGGGAGCTGTTTTTT. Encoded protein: CASSAGIGAANTGELFF.